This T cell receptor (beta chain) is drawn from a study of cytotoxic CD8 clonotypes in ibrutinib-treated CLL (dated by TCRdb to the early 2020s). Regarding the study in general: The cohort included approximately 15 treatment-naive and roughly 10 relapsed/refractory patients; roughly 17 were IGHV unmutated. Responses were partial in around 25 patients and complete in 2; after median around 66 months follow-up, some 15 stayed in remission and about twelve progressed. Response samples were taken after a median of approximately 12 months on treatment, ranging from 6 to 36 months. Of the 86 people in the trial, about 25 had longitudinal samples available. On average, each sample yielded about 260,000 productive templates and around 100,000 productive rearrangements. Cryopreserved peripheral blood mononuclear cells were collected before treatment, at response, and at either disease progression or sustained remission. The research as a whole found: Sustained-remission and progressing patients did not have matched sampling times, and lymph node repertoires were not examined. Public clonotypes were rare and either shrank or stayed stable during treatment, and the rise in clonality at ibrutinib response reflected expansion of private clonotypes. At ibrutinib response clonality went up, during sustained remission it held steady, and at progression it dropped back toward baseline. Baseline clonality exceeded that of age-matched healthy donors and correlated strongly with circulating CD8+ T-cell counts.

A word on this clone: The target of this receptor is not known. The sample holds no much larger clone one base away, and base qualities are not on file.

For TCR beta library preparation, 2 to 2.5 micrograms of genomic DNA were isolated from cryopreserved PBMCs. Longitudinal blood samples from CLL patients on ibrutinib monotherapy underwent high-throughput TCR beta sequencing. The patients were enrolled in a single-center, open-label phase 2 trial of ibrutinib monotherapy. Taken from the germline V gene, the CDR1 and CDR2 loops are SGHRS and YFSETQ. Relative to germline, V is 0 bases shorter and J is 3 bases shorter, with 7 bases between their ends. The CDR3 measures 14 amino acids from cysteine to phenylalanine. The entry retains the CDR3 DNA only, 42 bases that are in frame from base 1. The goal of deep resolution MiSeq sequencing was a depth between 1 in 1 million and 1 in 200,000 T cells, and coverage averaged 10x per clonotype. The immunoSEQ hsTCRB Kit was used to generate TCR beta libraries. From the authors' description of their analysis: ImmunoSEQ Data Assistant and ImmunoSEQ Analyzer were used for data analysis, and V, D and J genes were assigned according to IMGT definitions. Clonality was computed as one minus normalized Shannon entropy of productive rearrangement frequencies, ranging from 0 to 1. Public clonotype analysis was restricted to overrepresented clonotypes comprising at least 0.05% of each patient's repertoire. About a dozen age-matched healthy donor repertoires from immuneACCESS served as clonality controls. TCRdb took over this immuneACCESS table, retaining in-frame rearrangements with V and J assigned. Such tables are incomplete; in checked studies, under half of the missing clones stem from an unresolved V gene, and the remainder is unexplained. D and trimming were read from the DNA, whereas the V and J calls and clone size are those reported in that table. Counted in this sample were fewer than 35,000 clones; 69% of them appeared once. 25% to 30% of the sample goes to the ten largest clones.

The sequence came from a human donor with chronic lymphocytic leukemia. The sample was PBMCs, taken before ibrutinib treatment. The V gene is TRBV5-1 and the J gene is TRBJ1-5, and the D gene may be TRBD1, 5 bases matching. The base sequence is TGCGCCAGCAGCTTGGAGGGGATCAATCAGCCCCAGCATTTT. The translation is CASSLEGINQPQHF.